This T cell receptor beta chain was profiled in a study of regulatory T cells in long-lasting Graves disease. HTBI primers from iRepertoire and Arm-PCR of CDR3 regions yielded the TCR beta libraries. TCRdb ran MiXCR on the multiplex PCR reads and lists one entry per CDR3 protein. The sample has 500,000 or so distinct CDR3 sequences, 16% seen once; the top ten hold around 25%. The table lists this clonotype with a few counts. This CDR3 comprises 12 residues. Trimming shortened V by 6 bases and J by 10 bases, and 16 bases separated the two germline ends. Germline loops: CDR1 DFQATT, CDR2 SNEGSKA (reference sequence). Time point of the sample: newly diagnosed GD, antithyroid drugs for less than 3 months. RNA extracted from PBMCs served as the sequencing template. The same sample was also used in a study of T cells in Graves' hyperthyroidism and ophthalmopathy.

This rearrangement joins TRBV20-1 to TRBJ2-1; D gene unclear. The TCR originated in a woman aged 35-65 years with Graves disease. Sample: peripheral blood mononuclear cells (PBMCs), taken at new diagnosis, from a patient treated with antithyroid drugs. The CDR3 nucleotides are TGCAGTGCGAGCGAGCTGGCCAACGAGCAGTTCTTC. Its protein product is CSASELANEQFF.